The source of this T cell receptor beta chain is a study of blood T cell repertoires in COVID-19. Study as a whole: In each case, the material was cDNA or gDNA derived from T cells, B-cell-depleted T cells, or PBMCs.

Germline CDR1 and CDR2: SGHTA and FQGNSA. The CDR3 is 16 amino acids. Deletions cut 2 bases from V and 0 bases from J, with 13 bases between. Some clones are missing from TCRdb's copy, which holds only in-frame ones; the method was immunoSEQ multiplex PCR. This table holds some 76,000 clones, roughly 80% found once. The chain uses TRBV7-2 and TRBJ1-1; D possibly corresponds to TRBD1 (6 bases). The sequenced sample consisted of peripheral blood. The source of this sequence is a woman aged 55 to 70 with acute or convalescent COVID-19. The CDR3 bases are TGTGCCAGCAGCTTACAGGGGCCAGGGATGAACACTGAAGCTTTCTTT. This codes for CASSLQGPGMNTEAFF.